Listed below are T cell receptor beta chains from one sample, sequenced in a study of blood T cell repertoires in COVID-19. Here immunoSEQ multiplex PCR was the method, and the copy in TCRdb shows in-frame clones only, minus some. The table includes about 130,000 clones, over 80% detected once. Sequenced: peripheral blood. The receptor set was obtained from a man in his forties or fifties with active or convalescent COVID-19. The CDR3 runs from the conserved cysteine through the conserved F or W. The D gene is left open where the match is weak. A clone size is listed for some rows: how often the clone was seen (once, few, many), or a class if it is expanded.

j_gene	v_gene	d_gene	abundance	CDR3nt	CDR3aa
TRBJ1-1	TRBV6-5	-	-	TGTGCCAGCAGTTACTCGGGACTGAAAGGCACTGAAGCTTTCTTT	CASSYSGLKGTEAFF
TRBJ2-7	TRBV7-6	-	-	TGTGCCAGCACGAGGCAGGGTGGCCTAACCGGCGAGCAGTACTTC	CASTRQGGLTGEQYF
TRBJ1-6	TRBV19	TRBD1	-	TGTGCCAGTAGTACCGCCCGGACAGGGGGTAATTCACCCCTCCACTTT	CASSTARTGGNSPLHF
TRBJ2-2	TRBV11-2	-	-	TGTGCCAGCAGCTTAGAGGAGGTGCCCCGCGGGGAGCTGTTTTTT	CASSLEEVPRGELFF
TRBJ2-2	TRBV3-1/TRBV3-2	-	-	TGTGCCAGCAGCCGGCAGGACACCAACACCGGGGAGCTGTTTTTT	CASSRQDTNTGELFF
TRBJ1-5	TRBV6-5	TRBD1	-	TGTGCCAGCAATGCAGGGGGACTTAATCAGCCCCAGCATTTT	CASNAGGLNQPQHF
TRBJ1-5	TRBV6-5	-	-	TGTGCCAGCAAACAGTTCAATCAGCCCCAGCATTTT	CASKQFNQPQHF
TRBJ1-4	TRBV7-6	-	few	TGTGCCAGCAGCTTAGAGGGGACAACTAATGAAAAACTGTTTTTT	CASSLEGTTNEKLFF
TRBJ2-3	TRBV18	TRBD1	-	TGTGCCAGCTCACCAACAGGGGTGGGCACAGATACGCAGTATTTT	CASSPTGVGTDTQYF
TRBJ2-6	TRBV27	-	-	TGTGCCAGCAGACAGGTCTCTGGGGCCAACGTCCTGACTTTC	CASRQVSGANVLTF
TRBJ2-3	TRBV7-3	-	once	TGTGCCAGCAGCTTATCTCCAGGCACAGATACGCAGTATTTT	CASSLSPGTDTQYF
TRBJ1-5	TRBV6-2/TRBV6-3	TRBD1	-	TGTGCCAGCAGTGCTCCAGGGGGCCGGCAGCCCCAGCATTTT	CASSAPGGRQPQHF
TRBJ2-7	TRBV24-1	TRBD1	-	TGTGCCACCAGTGATCCAGACAGGGGCTACGAGCAGTACTTC	CATSDPDRGYEQYF
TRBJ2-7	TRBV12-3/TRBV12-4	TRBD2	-	TGTGCCAGCAGTTTAGCGCGGGGGGCCGAGCAGTACTTC	CASSLARGAEQYF
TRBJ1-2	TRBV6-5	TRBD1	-	TGTGCCAGCAGTTATTCCGACAGGGGCGACTATGGCTACACCTTC	CASSYSDRGDYGYTF
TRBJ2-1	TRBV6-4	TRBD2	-	TGTGCCAGCAGTTTTAGCGGGGTGGGCGATGAGCAGTTCTTC	CASSFSGVGDEQFF
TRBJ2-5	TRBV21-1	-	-	TGTGCCAGCAGCAAAGGCGGGGGGGCCACGGGGAAGACCCAGTACTTC	CASSKGGGATGKTQYF
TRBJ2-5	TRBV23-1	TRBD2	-	TGCGCCAGCAGTCCGCTAGCGGGGGTGAATCAAGAGACCCAGTACTTC	CASSPLAGVNQETQYF
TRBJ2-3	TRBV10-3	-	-	TGTGCCACCGGCCCACGGGACACAAACACAGATACGCAGTATTTT	CATGPRDTNTDTQYF
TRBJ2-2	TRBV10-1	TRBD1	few	TGCGCCAGCAGTGCGGTCCGAACAGGGGTAGCCGGGGAGCTGTTTTTT	CASSAVRTGVAGELFF
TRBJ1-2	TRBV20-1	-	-	TGCAGTGCTAGTGAGGGGGGAGGGCCCGGCTACACCTTC	CSASEGGGPGYTF
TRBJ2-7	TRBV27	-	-	TGTGCCAGCAGTTTTCTTCCTGAGGCCTACGAGCAGTACTTC	CASSFLPEAYEQYF
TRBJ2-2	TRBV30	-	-	TGTGCCTGGCTGTATACCGGGGAGCTGTTTTTT	CAWLYTGELFF
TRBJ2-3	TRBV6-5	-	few	TGTGCCAGCAACCTTCCAGCAGGACTCACAGATACGCAGTATTTT	CASNLPAGLTDTQYF
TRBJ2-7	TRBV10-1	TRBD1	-	TGCGCCAGCAGTGAACCGGGACAGGGATTCTACGAGCAGTACTTC	CASSEPGQGFYEQYF
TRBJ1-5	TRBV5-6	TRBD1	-	TGTGCCAGCAGCAGTGGGACAGGGTTTAGTTCGCAGCCCCAGCATTTT	CASSSGTGFSSQPQHF
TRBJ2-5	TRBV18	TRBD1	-	TGTGCCAGCTCAAGCAACCGGGACAGGGATGGCGAGACCCAGTACTTC	CASSSNRDRDGETQYF
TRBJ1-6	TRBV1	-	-	TGCACCAGCCGGGGGGGTTCCTATAATTCACCCCTCCACTTT	CTSRGGSYNSPLHF
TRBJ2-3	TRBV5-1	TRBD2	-	TGCGCCAGCAGCTACTCCCAAAGCGGGGCGGGGGATACGCAGTATTTT	CASSYSQSGAGDTQYF
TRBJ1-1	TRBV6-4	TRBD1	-	TGTGCCAGTTCACCGGATCGACAGGGCGGTGAAGCTTTCTTT	CASSPDRQGGEAFF
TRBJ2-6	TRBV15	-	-	TGTGCCACCAACCTCGCCGGTGGGGCCAACGTCCTGACTTTC	CATNLAGGANVLTF
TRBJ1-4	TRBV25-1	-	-	TGTGCCAGCATGATGGGGGGGCTGGGTGAAAAACTGTTTTTT	CASMMGGLGEKLFF
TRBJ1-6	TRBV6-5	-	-	TGTGCCAGCAGCATACAGGGATTAAATTCACCCCTCCACTTT	CASSIQGLNSPLHF
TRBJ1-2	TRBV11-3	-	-	TGTGCCAGCAGCGTGGGGCAGCCGGGGGATGGCTACACCTTC	CASSVGQPGDGYTF
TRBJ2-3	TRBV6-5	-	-	TGTGCCAGCAAGGCCGGGACTCTTCCAACAGATACGCAGTATTTT	CASKAGTLPTDTQYF
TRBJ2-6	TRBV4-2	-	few	TGTGCCAGCAGCCCAACCGGAGGGCCTGGGGCCAACGTCCTGACTTTC	CASSPTGGPGANVLTF
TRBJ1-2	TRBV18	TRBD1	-	TGTGCCAGCTCACCAACGGGACAGTCTAACTATGGCTACACCTTC	CASSPTGQSNYGYTF
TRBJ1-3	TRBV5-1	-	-	TGCGCCAGCAGTGGGGGGAGCTCTGGAAACACCATATATTTT	CASSGGSSGNTIYF
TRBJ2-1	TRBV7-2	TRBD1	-	TGTGCCAGCAGCTCTGGGTGGGCCAGGGGGTTGTATGAGCAGTTCTTC	CASSSGWARGLYEQFF
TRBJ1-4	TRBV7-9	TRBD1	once	TGTGCCAGCAGCCCACCCGGGACAGGGTCTGAAAAACTGTTTTTT	CASSPPGTGSEKLFF
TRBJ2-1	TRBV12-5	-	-	TGTGCTAGTGGTTTGCAGGGCAATGAGCAGTTCTTC	CASGLQGNEQFF
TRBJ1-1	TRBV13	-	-	TGTGCCAGCAGCCTTGATTCAGGGATTGAAGCTTTCTTT	CASSLDSGIEAFF
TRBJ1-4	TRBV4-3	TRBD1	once	TGCGCCAGCAGCCCCCGGGACAGGGCCCACAATGAAAAACTGTTTTTT	CASSPRDRAHNEKLFF
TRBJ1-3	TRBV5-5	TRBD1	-	TGTGCCAGCAGCTCGGACAGGGATGGAAACACCATATATTTT	CASSSDRDGNTIYF
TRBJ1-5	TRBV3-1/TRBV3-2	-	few	TGTGCCAGCAGCCAAGATCCTGGTGACATCGGATCCAATCAGCCCCAGCATTTT	CASSQDPGDIGSNQPQHF
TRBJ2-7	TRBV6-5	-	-	TGTGCCAGCAGTTACTACGGGGGCTCCTACGAGCAGTACTTC	CASSYYGGSYEQYF
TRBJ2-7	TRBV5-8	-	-	TGTGCCAGCAGCCGGGGCGAGCAGTACTTC	CASSRGEQYF
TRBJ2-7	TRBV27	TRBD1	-	TGTGCCAGCAGCAGGACAGGGGGCGTGGGTGGCTCCTACGAGCAGTACTTC	CASSRTGGVGGSYEQYF
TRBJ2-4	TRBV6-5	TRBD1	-	TGTGCCAGCAGTTCCTCAACACAGGGGAGAAACATTCAGTACTTC	CASSSSTQGRNIQYF
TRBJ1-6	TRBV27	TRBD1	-	TGTGCCAGCACTTCCCAGGACAGGAATTCACCCCTCCACTTT	CASTSQDRNSPLHF
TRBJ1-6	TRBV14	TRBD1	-	TGTGCCAGCAGCCACCCGACAGGGGTGTATAATTCACCCCTCCACTTT	CASSHPTGVYNSPLHF
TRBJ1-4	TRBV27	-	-	TGTGCCAGCAGTTTATGGGGCCCGGGTGAAAAACTGTTTTTT	CASSLWGPGEKLFF
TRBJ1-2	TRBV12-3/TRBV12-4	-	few	TGTGCCAGCAGTTCCCCGAGGGACTATGGCTACACCTTC	CASSSPRDYGYTF
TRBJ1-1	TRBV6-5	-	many	TGTGCCAGCAGTTACCGAGGTTCGATGAACACTGAAGCTTTCTTT	CASSYRGSMNTEAFF
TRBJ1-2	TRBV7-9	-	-	TGTGCCAGCAGCTTAGCCGACAGGAGCTTGGGGTATGGCTACACCTTC	CASSLADRSLGYGYTF
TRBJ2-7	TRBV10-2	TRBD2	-	TGCGCCAGCAGTGAAGGGAGGGTCGAGCAGTACTTC	CASSEGRVEQYF
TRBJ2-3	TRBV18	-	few	TGTGCCAGCTCACCACCTTCGCGCGGCGATACGCAGTATTTT	CASSPPSRGDTQYF